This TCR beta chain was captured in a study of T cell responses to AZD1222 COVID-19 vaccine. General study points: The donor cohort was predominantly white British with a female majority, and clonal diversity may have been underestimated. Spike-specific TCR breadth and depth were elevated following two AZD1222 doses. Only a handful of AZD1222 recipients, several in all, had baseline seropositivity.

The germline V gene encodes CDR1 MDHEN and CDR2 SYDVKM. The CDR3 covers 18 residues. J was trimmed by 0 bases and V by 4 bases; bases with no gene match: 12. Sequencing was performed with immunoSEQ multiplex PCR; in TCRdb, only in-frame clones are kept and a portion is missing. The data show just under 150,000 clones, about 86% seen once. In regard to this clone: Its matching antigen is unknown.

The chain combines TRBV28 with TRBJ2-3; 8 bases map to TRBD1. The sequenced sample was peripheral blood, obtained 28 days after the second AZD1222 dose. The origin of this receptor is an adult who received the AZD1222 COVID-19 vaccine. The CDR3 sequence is CASSSITVDRDSTDTQYF. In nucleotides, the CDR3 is TGTGCCAGCAGTTCCATTACGGTGGACAGGGATAGCACAGATACGCAGTATTTT.